This T cell receptor (beta chain) was captured by sequencing in a study of lymphopenia after photon versus proton radiotherapy. The repertoire was sequenced with immunoSEQ multiplex PCR; TCRdb's copy has only in-frame clones and lacks some. The sample includes more than 25,000 clones, 85% to 90% of them seen just once. Study-level points and caveats: Oligoclonal CD8+ Temra expansion after nadir drove photon patients' diversity drop. Larger post-nadir TCR diversity loss correlated inversely with survival in deceased patients. Proton therapy kept repertoires fairly stable, unlike photons, which gained effector/memory cells.

A remark on this clone: The antigen is undetermined.

The germline CDR1 and CDR2 sequences are SGHTA and FQGNSA. V was shortened by 5 bases and J by 8 bases, with 18 bases between the two germline ends. The CDR3 runs 14 residues. V gene TRBV7-2 combines with J gene TRBJ1-2; the D gene is possibly TRBD1 (5 bases). The specimen was peripheral blood, collected from a patient treated with photon-based radiotherapy. The receptor was derived from a woman between 50 and 59 years old with pancreatic cancer. CDR3 loop: CASSTSPPGYGYTF. The DNA for the CDR3 is TGTGCCAGCAGCACAAGCCCCCCAGGGTACGGCTACACCTTC.